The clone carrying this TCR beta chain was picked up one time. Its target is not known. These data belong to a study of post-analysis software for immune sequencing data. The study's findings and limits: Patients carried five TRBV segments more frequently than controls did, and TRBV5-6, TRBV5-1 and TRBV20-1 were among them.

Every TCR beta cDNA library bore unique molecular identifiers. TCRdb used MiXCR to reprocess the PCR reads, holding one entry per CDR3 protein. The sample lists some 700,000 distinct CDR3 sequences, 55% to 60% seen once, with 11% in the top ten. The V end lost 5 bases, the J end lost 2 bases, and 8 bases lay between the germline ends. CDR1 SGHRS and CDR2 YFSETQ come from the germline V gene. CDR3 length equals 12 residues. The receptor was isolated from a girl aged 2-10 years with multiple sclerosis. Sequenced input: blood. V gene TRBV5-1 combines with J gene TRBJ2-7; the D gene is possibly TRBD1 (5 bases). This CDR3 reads CASRAGPYEQYF. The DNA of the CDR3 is TGCGCCAGCAGAGCAGGGCCCTACGAGCAGTACTTC.